The 32 T cell receptor beta chains given below trace back to one sample, sequenced in a study of beta chain features in type 1 diabetes. Expressed TCRB transcripts were sequenced because the isolated RNA had all been reverse transcribed beforehand. TCRdb's copy holds only in-frame clones and misses some; the assay was immunoSEQ multiplex PCR. The sample holds 300,000 or so clones; around 8% are singletons and the top ten take around 0.44%. The sample taken for sequencing was central memory CD4+ T cells from blood. The origin of the receptors is a woman between 18 and 29 years old in good health.

V is TRBV5-8 and J is TRBJ2-7, with TRBD1 identical over 9 bases. CDR1 and CDR2 (germline): SGHTS, YDEGEE. The CDR3 is 15 amino acids. The ends lost 2 bases at V and 1 base at J; junction bases unmatched: 4. The CDR3 bases are TGTGCCAGCAGCTTCGGAGACAGGGGGTCCTACGAGCAGTACTTC. Its translation is CASSFGDRGSYEQYF. The variable domain in full, with the rest retrieved from reference TRBV5-8 and TRBJ2-7, is EAGVTQSPTHLIKTRGQQATLRCSPISGHTSVYWYQQALGLGLQFLLWYDEGEERNRGNFPPRFSGRQFPNYSSELNVNALELEDSALYLCASSFGDRGSYEQYFGPGTRLTVT.

This clone was observed a handful of times. The rearrangement joins TRBV28 to TRBJ1-4; 8 bases map to TRBD1. Germline V gene data show CDR1 as MDHEN and CDR2 as SYDVKM. The CDR3 covers 17 residues. V was pared by 3 bases and J by 10 bases, with 16 bases of the junction left unmatched. CDR3 loop: CASSLSERQGNVGKLFF. The CDR3 nucleotides are TGTGCCAGCAGTTTGTCCGAAAGACAGGGGAATGTAGGAAAACTGTTTTTT.

This clone was observed at least ten times. V and J are TRBV28 and TRBJ2-4; tentatively, D is TRBD2 (6 bases). The V end was cut by 3 bases, the J end by 9 bases, with 18 bases between. Germline V gene sequence: CDR1 MDHEN, CDR2 SYDVKM. CDR3 length: 15 residues. The CDR3, as DNA: TGTGCCAGCAGTTTCCCCGGGGGACTCGGGGGCATTCAGTACTTC. Protein: CASSFPGGLGGIQYF.

The rearrangement joins TRBV28 to TRBJ2-6; D is undetermined. The CDR3 sequence is 15 residues long. Trimming cost V 2 bases and J 0 bases, with 5 bases left between them. The V gene's germline CDR1 is MDHEN and CDR2 SYDVKM. The CDR3 DNA reads as TGTGCCAGCAGTTTACTCGGCTCTGGGGCCAACGTCCTGACTTTC. It is translated as CASSLLGSGANVLTF.

The chain joins TRBV28 to TRBJ1-4, with 7 bases matching TRBD1. Germline CDR1 MDHEN, CDR2 SYDVKM. The CDR3 spans 14 residues. Trimming cost V 6 bases and J 7 bases; bases outside gene matches: 8. The CDR3 reads CASSLRGRAEKLFF. CDR3 DNA: TGTGCCAGCAGCCTTAGGGGGCGGGCTGAAAAACTGTTTTTT. The full variable domain, completed using reference TRBV28 and TRBJ1-4, is DVKVTQSSRYLVKRTGEKVFLECVQDMDHENMFWYRQDPGLGLRLIYFSYDVKMKEKGDIPEGYSVSREKKERFSLILESASTNQTSMYLCASSLRGRAEKLFFGSGTQLSVL.

V and J are TRBV7-2 and TRBJ2-7; 8 positions match TRBD1. This CDR3 is built from 12 residues. The trim removed 7 bases at V and 4 bases at J, leaving 3 bases unmatched. Germline V gene sequence: CDR1 SGHTA, CDR2 FQGNSA. CDR3 sequence (DNA): TGTGCCAGCAAACGACAGGGGTACGAGCAGTACTTC. Encoded protein: CASKRQGYEQYF. Together with reference TRBV7-2 and TRBJ2-7, the CDR3 gives the full variable domain: GAGVSQSPSNKVTEKGKDVELRCDPISGHTALYWYRQSLGQGLEFLIYFQGNSAPDKSGLPSDRFSAERTGGSVSTLTIQRTQQEDSAVYLCASKRQGYEQYFGPGTRLTVT.

Here the CDR3 DNA reads TGTGCCAGCAGCTCAAAAGCGGGAGCGAGCACCGGGGAGCTGTTTTTT. Encoded protein: CASSSKAGASTGELFF. The chain carries TRBV7-9 and TRBJ2-2; 8 nucleotides line up with TRBD2. In germline, CDR1 is SEHNR, CDR2 FQNEAQ (reference sequence). The CDR3 runs to 16 residues. V was clipped by 4 bases and J by 4 bases; unmatched bases: 8.

The chain combines TRBV5-4 with TRBJ2-7; TRBD2 agrees at 7 bases. V lost 6 bases and J lost 1; bases outside the gene matches: 7. The V gene's germline CDR1 is SGHNT and CDR2 YYREEE (reference sequence). The CDR3 runs to 14 residues. The CDR3 loop reads CASKAGTLSYEQYF. The CDR3 coding sequence is TGTGCCAGCAAAGCGGGGACTCTATCCTACGAGCAGTACTTC. The full variable domain, its missing parts supplied by reference TRBV5-4 and TRBJ2-7, is ETGVTQSPTHLIKTRGQQVTLRCSSQSGHNTVSWYQQALGQGPQFIFQYYREEENGRGNFPPRFSGLQFPNYSSELNVNALELDDSALYLCASKAGTLSYEQYFGPGTRLTVT.

For this clone: The junction and the germline gene differ at one end; a read error may be behind it. The genes are TRBV20-1 and TRBJ2-1, with 10 bases lining up with TRBD1. Germline-derived CDR1 and CDR2 are DFQATT and SNEGSKA (reference sequence). The CDR3 extends over 11 amino acids. CDR3: CAGTGDNGQFF. The CDR3 coding sequence is TGCGCGGGGACAGGGGACAATGGGCAGTTCTTC.

There are many counts of this clone. The V gene is TRBV6-1, the J gene TRBJ1-1, with a possible D match to TRBD1 (5 bases). Germline V gene lookup returns CDR1 MNHNS and CDR2 SASEGT. V lost 2 bases to trimming and J lost 11 bases, with 18 bases between them. The CDR3 loop spans 14 amino acids. CDR3 in amino acids: CASSEPETGLMAFF. The CDR3 bases are TGTGCCAGCAGTGAACCGGAAACAGGTTTGATGGCTTTCTTT.

The V call is TRBV7-9, the J call TRBJ2-1; maybe TRBD1 (5 bases). CDR3 length equals 15 residues. V lost 8 bases and J lost 5, with 19 bases in between. Germline V gene lookup returns CDR1 SEHNR and CDR2 FQNEAQ (reference sequence). The CDR3 DNA reads TGTGCCAGCTTGGGTGGTGGCAGGGCCGACAATGAGCAGTTCTTC. It specifies CASLGGGRADNEQFF.

This clone has more than one count but fewer than ten. Other DNA sequences from this sample encode an identical CDR3 as well. The J gene is TRBJ2-1, the V gene TRBV18; 11 bases are shared with TRBD2. The trim removed 6 bases at V and 3 bases at J, leaving 4 bases unmatched. Germline CDR1 is KGHSH and CDR2 is LQKENI. The CDR3 consists of 15 residues. CDR3 coding DNA: TGTGCCAGCTCCAAGGGACTAGCGGACTACAATGAGCAGTTCTTC. As protein: CASSKGLADYNEQFF.

This clone has only a few counts. The V gene is TRBV11-2, the J gene TRBJ1-2; 8 bases are a match to TRBD1. Germline V gene sequence: CDR1 SGHAT, CDR2 FQNNGV. CDR3 size: 14 residues. The J segment lost 4 bases and the V segment lost 1 base, leaving 2 bases of the junction unmatched. CDR3 region: CASSLGQGAYGYTF. The CDR3 nucleotides read TGTGCCAGCAGCTTAGGCCAGGGGGCCTATGGCTACACCTTC.

The chain carries TRBV25-1 and TRBJ1-3; D remains ambiguous. The ends were cut back, 1 base at V and 5 bases at J, with 3 bases in the middle. CDR1 and CDR2 from the germline V gene are MGHDK and SYGVNS. The CDR3 has 12 amino acids. CDR3 residues: CASSEFRNTIYF. CDR3 nucleotide sequence: TGTGCCAGCAGTGAATTCCGAAACACCATATATTTT.

This clone was counted a few times. V and J are TRBV28 and TRBJ1-1; D remains unclear. Germline CDR1 is MDHEN and CDR2 is SYDVKM. This CDR3 is 14 amino acids long. V was pared by 3 bases and J by 0 bases, with 8 bases between. CDR3 bases: TGTGCCAGCAGTTTCTGGCGGATGAACACTGAAGCTTTCTTT. Translated: CASSFWRMNTEAFF.

The rearrangement joins TRBV7-2 to TRBJ2-7, with a tentative D call TRBD2 (6 bases). Between the trimmed V and J ends, which lost 5 bases and 4 bases, there was a span of 21 bases. The CDR3 consists of 16 residues. Germline V gene lookup returns CDR1 SGHTA and CDR2 FQGNSA. CDR3 DNA sequence: TGTGCCAGCAGCCAAACGGGGACTCAGATGAGGTACGAGCAGTACTTC. Translating it yields CASSQTGTQMRYEQYF.

This clone was detected a few times. J is TRBJ2-5 and V is TRBV29-1, with D uncertain. The CDR3 consists of 12 residues. Germline V gives CDR1 SQVTM, CDR2 ANQGSEA. Trimming took off 3 bases at V and 7 bases at J, with 12 bases between the two ends. The CDR3 protein is CSVDQHRGTQYF. Written as DNA, the CDR3 is TGCAGCGTTGATCAGCACCGAGGGACCCAGTACTTC.

The V and J genes are TRBV7-4 and TRBJ2-1, with 7 bases matching TRBD1. This CDR3 comprises 16 residues. Losses at the gene ends were 4 bases for V and 5 bases for J; bases not matched to a gene: 11. Germline-derived CDR1 and CDR2 are SGHVT and SQSDAQ. The CDR3 coding sequence is TGTGCCAGCAGCTCCCGAGGCAGGGGGTCCAACAATGAGCAGTTCTTC. Translating gives CASSSRGRGSNNEQFF.

This clone was observed a handful of times. This chain joins TRBV7-2 and TRBJ1-2; no firm D call. Trimming removed 2 bases from V and 0 bases from J, with 19 bases in between. This CDR3 spans 18 amino acids. CDR1 is SGHTA and CDR2 is FQGNSA in the germline V gene. The CDR3, as DNA: TGTGCCAGCAGCTTATTCTCAAGGTGGCAGAATTCTAACTATGGCTACACCTTC. This sequence encodes CASSLFSRWQNSNYGYTF.

This chain joins TRBV29-1 and TRBJ2-3, with D unresolved. The CDR3 is 14 amino acids. Germline V gene data show CDR1 as SQVTM and CDR2 as ANQGSEA. V gave up 6 bases and J gave up 4 bases, with 17 bases separating them. The CDR3 sequence: CSVPQPIGADTQYF. CDR3 DNA sequence: TGCAGCGTCCCACAGCCTATTGGCGCAGATACGCAGTATTTT.

This clone was seen only a few times. The rearrangement uses TRBV6-5 and TRBJ2-1, with 11 bases matching TRBD2. CDR1 is MNHEY and CDR2 is SVGAGI in the germline V gene. Trimming at V came to 8 bases and at J to 9 bases, leaving 9 bases not matched to a gene. The CDR3 spans 14 residues. The CDR3 loop reads CASYKLAGAGEQFF. The CDR3 coding sequence is TGTGCCAGCTATAAACTAGCGGGAGCCGGTGAGCAGTTCTTC.

This clone was observed a handful of times. The chain recombines TRBV28 with TRBJ2-4; 7 bases agree with TRBD2. This CDR3 region has 14 residues. From germline, CDR1 is MDHEN and CDR2 SYDVKM. J lost 9 bases, V lost 8 bases, and 13 bases had no gene match. CDR3 in amino acids: CASGRTATGGIQYF. CDR3 nucleotides: TGTGCCAGCGGTCGGACTGCGACGGGGGGCATTCAGTACTTC.

V gene TRBV9 combines with J gene TRBJ2-5; 9 bases agree with TRBD2. In germline, CDR1 is SGDLS, CDR2 YYNGEE. The J segment lost 5 bases and the V segment lost 2 bases, leaving 7 bases of the junction unmatched. CDR3 size: 15 residues. For the CDR3, the DNA is TGTGCCAGCAGCGTGTCGCTAGCGGGATTGGAGACCCAGTACTTC. Amino acid sequence: CASSVSLAGLETQYF.

This clone was detected a few times. This chain connects TRBV7-2 to TRBJ1-2; TRBD1 is a possible D gene (6 bases). This CDR3 comprises 16 residues. Per germline, CDR1 SGHTA and CDR2 FQGNSA. The V end was cut by 1 base, the J end by 7 bases, with 19 bases between. CDR3 residues: CASSLDPQGRGGGYTF. Here the CDR3 DNA reads TGTGCCAGCAGCTTAGACCCCCAGGGGCGCGGGGGTGGCTACACCTTC.

The table lists this clone with a few counts. The chain links TRBV5-6 to TRBJ2-1; D is perhaps TRBD1 (5 bases). V was trimmed by 0 bases and J by 8 bases, leaving 15 bases between them. Germline V CDR1 and CDR2: SGHDT, YYEEEE. The CDR3 is 15 amino acids. The CDR3 region is CASSLVFQGTYEQFF. The CDR3 DNA reads TGTGCCAGCAGCTTGGTATTCCAGGGTACCTATGAGCAGTTCTTC. The full variable domain, with the rest looked up from reference TRBV5-6 and TRBJ2-1, is DAGVTQSPTHLIKTRGQQVTLRCSPKSGHDTVSWYQQALGQGPQFIFQYYEEEERQRGNFPDRFSGHQFPNYSSELNVNALLLGDSALYLCASSLVFQGTYEQFFGPGTRLTVL.

This clone was seen a handful of times. This chain uses TRBV19 with TRBJ2-1; 11 nucleotides align to TRBD1. In germline, CDR1 is LNHDA, CDR2 SQIVND (reference sequence). After removal of 7 bases from V and 4 bases from J, the junction contained 6 bases not matched to a gene. The CDR3 totals 15 residues. This CDR3 reads CASKPDRGQYNEQFF. The CDR3 DNA is TGTGCCAGTAAACCGGACAGGGGGCAATACAATGAGCAGTTCTTC.

The CDR3 DNA sequence: TGTGCCAGCAGTTTTCTCTACTCCTACAATGAGCAGTTCTTC. Translated, it gives CASSFLYSYNEQFF. This sequence joins TRBV28 and TRBJ2-1, with unresolved D. The V gene's germline CDR1 is MDHEN and CDR2 SYDVKM. The CDR3 sequence is 14 residues long. V shed 3 bases and J shed 0 bases, with 6 bases lying between them.

This clone showed up many times. The chain has TRBV23-1 and TRBJ2-3; perhaps TRBD2 as D (5 bases). TRBV23-1 is treated as an ORF (open reading frame) with a function not yet certain. CDR3 size: 15 residues. Deletions cut 0 bases from V and 5 bases from J, with 12 bases between. As DNA, the CDR3 is TGCGCCAGCAGTCAATCTTTGGGAGTGGTAGATACGCAGTATTTT. Translating it yields CASSQSLGVVDTQYF.

This clone has only a few counts. The rearrangement uses TRBV6-6 and TRBJ2-1; 11 bases map to TRBD2. Germline loops: CDR1 MNHNY, CDR2 SVGAGI (reference sequence). V lost 6 bases, J lost 6 bases, and 4 bases stayed unmatched. There are 14 residues in the CDR3. CDR3 protein: CASRIGTSGNEQFF. CDR3 sequence (DNA): TGTGCCAGCAGGATAGGGACTAGCGGCAATGAGCAGTTCTTC.

This clone was counted only a few times. Other DNA sequences within the sample encode an identical CDR3. The rearrangement uses TRBV28 and TRBJ1-4; D uncertain. CDR1 and CDR2 (germline): MDHEN, SYDVKM. V gave up 3 bases and J gave up 5 bases, with 10 bases separating them. The CDR3 consists of 14 residues. This CDR3 reads CASSFGQSNEKLFF. CDR3 bases: TGTGCCAGCAGTTTCGGGCAGAGCAATGAAAAACTGTTTTTT.

The rearrangement joins TRBV28 to TRBJ1-4; D is unclear. Germline values: CDR1 MDHEN, CDR2 SYDVKM. The V end was cut by 6 bases, the J end by 0 bases, with 11 bases between. This CDR3 has 15 residues. The CDR3 bases are TGTGCCAGCAGCCCCCGAGGGACAACTAATGAAAAACTGTTTTTT. It translates to CASSPRGTTNEKLFF.

This clone turned up a few times. The chain joins TRBV5-4 to TRBJ1-4; the D gene is possibly TRBD1 (5 bases). This CDR3 is 15 amino acids long. V lost 4 bases, J lost 5 bases, and 15 bases lay in between. Germline V gene data show CDR1 as SGHNT and CDR2 as YYREEE (reference sequence). CDR3 sequence: CASSQEGRKNEKLFF. CDR3 in DNA: TGTGCCAGCAGCCAAGAGGGACGGAAAAATGAAAAACTGTTTTTT.